This T cell receptor beta chain appears in the sequencing data of a study of control samples from healthy donors and cancer patients. Measured with immunoSEQ multiplex PCR; TCRdb has only the in-frame clones, and not every one. The sample comprises 150,000 to 200,000 clones, around 91% of which are singletons, and 1.5% rests with the top ten. Per germline, CDR1 MNHEY and CDR2 SVGAGI. The CDR3 covers 14 residues. J was trimmed by 4 bases and V by 7 bases; bases with no gene match: 8. The chain joins TRBV6-5 to TRBJ1-2; 8 nucleotides line up with TRBD1. The sample consisted of blood. The clonotype was recovered from a woman in her 30s in good health. CDR3 DNA sequence: TGTGCCAGCATTACAGGGGGGACGAGCTATGGCTACACCTTC. Translation: CASITGGTSYGYTF.